Following are 16 T cell receptor beta chains from one sample sequenced in a study of cytomegalovirus exposure and HLA in healthy donors. 13 Jbeta primers and 60 Vbeta primers were used for the PCR. Using immunoSEQ multiplex PCR, the repertoire was profiled, and TCRdb retains in-frame clones only, with some absent. The sample has some 150,000 clones, roughly 81% seen once; the top ten hold around 1.5%. Specimen: PBMCs. Receptor source: a female donor in good health and CMV-seronegative.

The chain employs TRBV10-1 and TRBJ2-1; weak D call: TRBD2 (6 bases). V lost 8 bases and J lost 8, with 16 bases in between. The V gene's germline CDR1 is WNHNN and CDR2 SYGVQD (reference sequence). The CDR3 consists of 13 residues. CDR3 sequence: CASSGNSGDEQFF. For the CDR3, the DNA is TGCGCCAGCTCCGGAAATAGCGGCGATGAGCAGTTCTTC.

V usage is TRBV5-1 and J usage is TRBJ2-2, with D tentatively TRBD2 (6 bases). Between the trimmed V and J ends, which lost 0 bases and 7 bases, there was a span of 13 bases. Germline CDR1 is SGHRS and CDR2 is YFSETQ. CDR3 length: 15 residues. CDR3 in amino acids: CASSLGPGGNGELFF. As DNA, the CDR3 is TGCGCCAGCAGCTTGGGTCCCGGAGGGAACGGGGAGCTGTTTTTT.

This clone was recorded once. The chain carries TRBV29-1 and TRBJ1-1; D is unclear. CDR3 length: 10 amino acids. Per germline, CDR1 SQVTM and CDR2 ANQGSEA. V shed 6 bases and J shed 7 bases, with 9 bases lying between them. The CDR3 nucleotides are TGCAGCGTATTGGGCTTTGAAGCTTTCTTT. It translates to CSVLGFEAFF.

V usage is TRBV18 and J usage is TRBJ1-1; TRBD1 might be the D (5 bases). Between the trimmed V and J ends, which lost 6 bases and 7 bases, there was a span of 12 bases. Germline values: CDR1 KGHSH, CDR2 LQKENI. The CDR3 contains 12 residues. The CDR3 DNA reads TGTGCCAGCTCCCTTGGACAAATTGAAGCTTTCTTT. This translates into CASSLGQIEAFF.

This chain connects TRBV27 to TRBJ2-7; tentative D call: TRBD1 (5 bases). The CDR3 loop spans 14 amino acids. Germline values: CDR1 MNHEY, CDR2 SMNVEV (reference sequence). The V gene lost 2 bases and the J gene lost 3 bases, with 11 bases spanning the gap. The CDR3: CASSLGQINYEQYF. The CDR3 DNA reads as TGTGCCAGCAGTTTAGGACAAATTAACTACGAGCAGTACTTC.

This sequence joins TRBV11-1 and TRBJ2-7; the D gene is possibly TRBD2 (6 bases). The CDR3 is made up of 14 amino acids. V lost 3 bases to trimming and J lost 0 bases, with 9 bases between them. Germline assignment: CDR1 SGHAT and CDR2 FQDESV (reference sequence). The CDR3 nucleotides are TGTGCCAGCAGCTTTAGGGGAGGCTCCTACGAGCAGTACTTC. It specifies CASSFRGGSYEQYF.

This chain links TRBV7-9 with TRBJ1-4; the D gene is possibly TRBD1 (5 bases). V was trimmed by 3 bases and J by 2 bases, leaving 7 bases between them. CDR3 length: 14 amino acids. CDR1 and CDR2 from the germline V gene are SEHNR and FQNEAQ (reference sequence). CDR3 sequence (DNA): TGTGCCAGCAGCTTCGGGGGGACTAATGAAAAACTGTTTTTT. Its protein product is CASSFGGTNEKLFF.

This rearrangement joins TRBV23-1 to TRBJ2-7, with D perhaps TRBD1 (6 bases). TRBV23-1 is classed as an ORF, of uncertain function. V was cut by 3 bases and J by 4 bases, with 13 bases left in between. CDR3 size: 14 residues. CDR3 region: CASSQQGRLYEQYF. CDR3 sequence (DNA): TGCGCCAGCAGTCAGCAGGGGCGCTTATACGAGCAGTACTTC.

This clone was seen only a few times. The DNA for the CDR3 is TGTGCCAGCAGTCCCGACAGGGCCCTTCCCTACGAGCAGTACTTC. It yields the protein CASSPDRALPYEQYF. This chain uses TRBV6-6 with TRBJ2-7; the match to TRBD1 covers 7 bases. Looked up from germline, CDR1 is MNHNY and CDR2 is SVGAGI (reference sequence). The J segment lost 2 bases and the V segment lost 5 bases, leaving 9 bases of the junction unmatched. CDR3 length: 15 amino acids.

This chain uses TRBV25-1 with TRBJ1-2, with 8 bases identical to TRBD1. The V segment lost 4 bases and the J segment 8 bases; nucleotides outside the gene matches: 6. CDR1 and CDR2 (germline): MGHDK, SYGVNS. The CDR3 is 13 residues long. The CDR3 DNA follows: TGTGCCAGCAGTGGGGGACAGGCGTCCGGCTACACCTTC. It is translated as CASSGGQASGYTF.

This chain links TRBV13 with TRBJ2-3; 11 nucleotides align to TRBD2. CDR1 and CDR2 (germline): PRHDT, FYEKMQ (reference sequence). V lost 5 bases to trimming and J lost 0 bases; unmatched junction nucleotides: 4. The CDR3 covers 16 residues. The CDR3 region is CASSRGTSGSTDTQYF. As DNA, the CDR3 is TGTGCCAGCAGCCGAGGGACTAGCGGTAGCACAGATACGCAGTATTTT.

Only a few counts were recorded for this clone. V is TRBV27 and J is TRBJ2-1; no clear D gene. This CDR3 region has 11 residues. Germline CDR1 is MNHEY and CDR2 is SMNVEV (reference sequence). V shed 6 bases and J shed 7 bases, with 7 bases lying between them. As DNA, the CDR3 is TGTGCCAGCAGCGTGTCGAATGAGCAGTTCTTC. This sequence encodes CASSVSNEQFF.

This sequence joins TRBV28 and TRBJ2-7; D not certain. The CDR3 is 14 residues long. The germline CDR1 and CDR2 sequences are MDHEN and SYDVKM. V dropped 3 bases and J dropped 5 bases, with 14 bases sitting between them. As DNA, the CDR3 is TGTGCCAGCAGTTTTGGGCCCCGCAGGAACGAGCAGTACTTC. This encodes CASSFGPRRNEQYF.

The chain uses TRBV7-9 and TRBJ1-4, with 7 bases lining up with TRBD1. In germline, CDR1 is SEHNR, CDR2 FQNEAQ (reference sequence). The CDR3 sequence is 17 residues long. Trimming at V came to 5 bases and at J to 4 bases, leaving 13 bases not matched to a gene. CDR3 coding DNA: TGTGCCAGCAGCCGAGACAGGGTGTTTCTGGGTAATGAAAAACTGTTTTTT. Its translation is CASSRDRVFLGNEKLFF.

Worth noting for this clone: Germline is not matched at one junction end, which may reflect a read error. The rearrangement uses TRBV11-2 and TRBJ1-2, with 8 bases lining up with TRBD1. Germline lookup yields CDR1 SGHAT and CDR2 FQNNGV. This CDR3 comprises 12 residues. This CDR3 is CASSLRPQGAAF. CDR3 nucleotide sequence: TGTGCCAGCAGCTTAAGACCCCAGGGGGCCGCCTTC.

The genes are TRBV4-1 and TRBJ1-1; D possibly corresponds to TRBD1 (5 bases). The CDR3 has 14 amino acids. V was pared by 4 bases and J by 2 bases, with 11 bases between. Germline V lookup: CDR1 MGHRA, CDR2 YSYEKL. The CDR3 nucleotides read TGCGCCAGCAGCCCACCCGGGGGTAACACTGAAGCTTTCTTT. Protein sequence: CASSPPGGNTEAFF.